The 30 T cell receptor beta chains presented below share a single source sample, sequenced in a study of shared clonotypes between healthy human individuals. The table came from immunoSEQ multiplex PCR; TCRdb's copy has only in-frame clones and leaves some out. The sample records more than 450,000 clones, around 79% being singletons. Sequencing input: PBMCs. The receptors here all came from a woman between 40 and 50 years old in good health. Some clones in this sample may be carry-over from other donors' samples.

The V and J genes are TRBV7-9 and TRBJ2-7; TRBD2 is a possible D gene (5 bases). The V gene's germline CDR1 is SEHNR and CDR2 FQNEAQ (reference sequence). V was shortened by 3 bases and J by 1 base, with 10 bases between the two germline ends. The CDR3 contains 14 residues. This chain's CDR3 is CASSFGSGSYEQYF. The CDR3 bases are TGTGCCAGCAGCTTCGGGTCGGGATCCTACGAGCAGTACTTC.

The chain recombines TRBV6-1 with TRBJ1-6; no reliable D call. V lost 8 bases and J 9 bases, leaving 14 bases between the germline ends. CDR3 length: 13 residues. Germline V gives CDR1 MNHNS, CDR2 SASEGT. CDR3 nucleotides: TGTGCCAGCCAACTCTTAGGAGGTTCACCCCTCCACTTT. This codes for CASQLLGGSPLHF.

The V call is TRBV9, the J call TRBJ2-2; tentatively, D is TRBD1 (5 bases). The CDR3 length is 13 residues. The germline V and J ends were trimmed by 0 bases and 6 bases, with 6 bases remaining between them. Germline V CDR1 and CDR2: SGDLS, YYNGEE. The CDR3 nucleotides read TGTGCCAGCAGCGTAGTAGGGGCCGGGGAGCTGTTTTTT. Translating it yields CASSVVGAGELFF.

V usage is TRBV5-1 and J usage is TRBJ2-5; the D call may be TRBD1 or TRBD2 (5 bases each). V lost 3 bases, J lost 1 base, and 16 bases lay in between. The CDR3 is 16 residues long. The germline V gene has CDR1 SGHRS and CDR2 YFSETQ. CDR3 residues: CASSWDGGRTQETQYF. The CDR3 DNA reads TGCGCCAGCAGCTGGGACGGAGGACGAACCCAAGAGACCCAGTACTTC.

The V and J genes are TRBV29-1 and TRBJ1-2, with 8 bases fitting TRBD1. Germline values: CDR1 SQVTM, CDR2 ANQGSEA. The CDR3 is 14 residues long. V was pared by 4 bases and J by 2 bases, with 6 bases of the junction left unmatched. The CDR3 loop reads CSVVIAGGNYGYTF. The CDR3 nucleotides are TGCAGCGTTGTGATTGCAGGGGGCAACTATGGCTACACCTTC.

CDR3 region: CASSLRLAVMTGELFF. The CDR3 DNA follows: TGCGCCAGCAGCTTGCGCCTAGCGGTTATGACCGGGGAGCTGTTTTTT. The chain recombines TRBV5-1 with TRBJ2-2; 7 bases are shared with TRBD2. Germline V lookup: CDR1 SGHRS, CDR2 YFSETQ. The CDR3 spans 16 residues. Unmatched junction bases numbered 8, after V lost 1 base and J lost 5 bases.

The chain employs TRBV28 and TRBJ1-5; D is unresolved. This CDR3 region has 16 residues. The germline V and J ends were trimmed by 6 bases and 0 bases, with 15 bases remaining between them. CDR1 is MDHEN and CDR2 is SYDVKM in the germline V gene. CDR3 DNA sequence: TGTGCCAGCAGCCCCGCATTAGGGAATAGCAATCAGCCCCAGCATTTT. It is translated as CASSPALGNSNQPQHF.

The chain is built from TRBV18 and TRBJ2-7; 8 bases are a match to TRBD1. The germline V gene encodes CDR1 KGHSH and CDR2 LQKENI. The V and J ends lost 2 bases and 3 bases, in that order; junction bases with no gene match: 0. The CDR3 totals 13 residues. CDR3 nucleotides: TGTGCCAGCTCACCAGGGACAGGCTACGAGCAGTACTTC. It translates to CASSPGTGYEQYF.

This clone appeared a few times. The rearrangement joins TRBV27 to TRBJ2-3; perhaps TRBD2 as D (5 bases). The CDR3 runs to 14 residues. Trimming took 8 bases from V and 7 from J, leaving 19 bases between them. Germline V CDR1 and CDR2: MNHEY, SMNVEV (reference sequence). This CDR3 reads CASHSVALGYTQYF. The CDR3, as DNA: TGTGCCAGCCACAGCGTAGCGTTGGGATATACGCAGTATTTT.

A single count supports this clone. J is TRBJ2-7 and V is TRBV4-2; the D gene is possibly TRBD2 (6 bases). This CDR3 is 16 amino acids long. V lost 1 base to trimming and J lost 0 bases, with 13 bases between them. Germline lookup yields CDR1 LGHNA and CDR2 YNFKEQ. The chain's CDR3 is CASSQALALSSYEQYF. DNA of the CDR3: TGTGCCAGCAGCCAAGCCCTAGCGCTGAGCTCCTACGAGCAGTACTTC.

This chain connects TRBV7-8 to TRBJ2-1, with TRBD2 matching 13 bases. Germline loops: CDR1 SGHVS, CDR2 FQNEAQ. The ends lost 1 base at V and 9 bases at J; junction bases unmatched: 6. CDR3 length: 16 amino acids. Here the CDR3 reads CASSLVGLAGAFEQFF. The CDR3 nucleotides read TGTGCCAGCAGCTTAGTCGGACTAGCGGGAGCGTTTGAGCAGTTCTTC.

The CDR3 region is CASSITSTDTQYF. The CDR3 DNA reads as TGTGCCAGCAGCATCACTAGCACAGATACGCAGTATTTT. The chain recombines TRBV7-3 with TRBJ2-3; D is unclear. V was cut by 5 bases and J by 0 bases, with 6 bases left in between. Looked up from germline, CDR1 is SGHTA and CDR2 is FQGTGA. The CDR3 has 13 amino acids.

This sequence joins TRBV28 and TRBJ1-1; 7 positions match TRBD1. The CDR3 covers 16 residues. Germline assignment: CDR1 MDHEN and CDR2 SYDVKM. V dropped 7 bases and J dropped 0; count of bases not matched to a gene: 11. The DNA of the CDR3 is TGTGCCAGCACCAACCCCTCGACAGGGATGAACACTGAAGCTTTCTTT. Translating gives CASTNPSTGMNTEAFF.

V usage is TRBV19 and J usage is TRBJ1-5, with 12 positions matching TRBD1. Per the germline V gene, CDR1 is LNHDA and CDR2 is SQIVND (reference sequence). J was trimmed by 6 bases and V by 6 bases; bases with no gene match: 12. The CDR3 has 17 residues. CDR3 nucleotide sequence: TGTGCCAGTAGCACACTACCGGGACAGGGGGCGCGTCAGCCCCAGCATTTT. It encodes CASSTLPGQGARQPQHF.

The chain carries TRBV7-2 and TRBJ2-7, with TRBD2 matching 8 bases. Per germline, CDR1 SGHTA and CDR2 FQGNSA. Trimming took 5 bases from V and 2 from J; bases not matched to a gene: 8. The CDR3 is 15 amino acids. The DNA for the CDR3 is TGTGCCAGCAGCAAAGGGACTAGTGGCGCCTACGAGCAGTACTTC. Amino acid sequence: CASSKGTSGAYEQYF.

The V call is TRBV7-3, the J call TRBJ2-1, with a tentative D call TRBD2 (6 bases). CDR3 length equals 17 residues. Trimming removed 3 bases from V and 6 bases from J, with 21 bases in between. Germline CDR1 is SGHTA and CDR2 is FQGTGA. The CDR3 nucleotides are TGTGCCAGCAGCTTGAGTACGGGAGTGGGGTTATTCAATGAGCAGTTCTTC. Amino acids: CASSLSTGVGLFNEQFF.

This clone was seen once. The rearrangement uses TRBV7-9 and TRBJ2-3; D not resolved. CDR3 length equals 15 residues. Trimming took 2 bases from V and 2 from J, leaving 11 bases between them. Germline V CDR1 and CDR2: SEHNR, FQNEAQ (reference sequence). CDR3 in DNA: TGTGCCAGCAGCTTATTAGGCGCGTTCACAGATACGCAGTATTTT. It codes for CASSLLGAFTDTQYF.

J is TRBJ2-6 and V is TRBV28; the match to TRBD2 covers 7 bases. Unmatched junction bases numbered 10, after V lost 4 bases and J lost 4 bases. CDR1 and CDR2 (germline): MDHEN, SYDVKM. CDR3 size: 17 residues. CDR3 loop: CASSSPGEGTGANVLTF. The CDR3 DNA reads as TGTGCCAGCAGTTCACCGGGGGAGGGGACCGGGGCCAACGTCCTGACTTTC.

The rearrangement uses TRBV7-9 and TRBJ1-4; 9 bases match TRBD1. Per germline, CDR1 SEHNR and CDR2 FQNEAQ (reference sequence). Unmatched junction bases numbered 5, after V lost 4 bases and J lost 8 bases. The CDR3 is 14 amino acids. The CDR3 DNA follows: TGTGCCAGCAGCTCAACAGGGGGCTTAGAAAAACTGTTTTTT. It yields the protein CASSSTGGLEKLFF. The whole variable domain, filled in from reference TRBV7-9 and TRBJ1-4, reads DTGVSQNPRHKITKRGQNVTFRCDPISEHNRLYWYRQTLGQGPEFLTYFQNEAQLEKSRLLSDRFSAERPKGSFSTLEIQRTEQGDSAMYLCASSSTGGLEKLFFGSGTQLSVL.

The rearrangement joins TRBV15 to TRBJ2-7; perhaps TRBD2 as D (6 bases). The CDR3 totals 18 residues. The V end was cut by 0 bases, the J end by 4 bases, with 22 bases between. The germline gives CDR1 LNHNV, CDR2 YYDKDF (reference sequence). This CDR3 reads CATSRDEGLASRGYEQYF. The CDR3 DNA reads TGTGCCACCAGCAGAGATGAAGGGCTAGCGAGCCGGGGTTACGAGCAGTACTTC.

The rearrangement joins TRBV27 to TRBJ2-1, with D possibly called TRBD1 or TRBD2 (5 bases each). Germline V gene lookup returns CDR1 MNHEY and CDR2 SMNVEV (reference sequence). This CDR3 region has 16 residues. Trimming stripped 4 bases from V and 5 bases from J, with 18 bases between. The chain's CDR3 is CASSSPVAWGNNEQFF. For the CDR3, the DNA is TGTGCCAGCAGTTCCCCAGTGGCGTGGGGGAACAATGAGCAGTTCTTC.

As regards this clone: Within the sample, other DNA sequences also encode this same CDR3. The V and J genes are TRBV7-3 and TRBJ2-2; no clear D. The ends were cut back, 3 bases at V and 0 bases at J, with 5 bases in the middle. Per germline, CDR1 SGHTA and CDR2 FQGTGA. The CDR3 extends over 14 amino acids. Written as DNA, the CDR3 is TGTGCCAGCAGCTTTACCGCGAACACCGGGGAGCTGTTTTTT. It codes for CASSFTANTGELFF.

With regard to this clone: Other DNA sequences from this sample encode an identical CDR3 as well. In DNA, the CDR3 is TGCGCCAGCAGCTTGGGAGGGCCCCCTGAGACCCAGTACTTC. Translated, it gives CASSLGGPPETQYF. This chain joins TRBV5-1 and TRBJ2-5, with a tentative D call TRBD2 (5 bases). Germline CDR1 reads SGHRS; CDR2 reads YFSETQ. The V end was cut by 0 bases, the J end by 5 bases, with 11 bases between. There are 14 residues in the CDR3.

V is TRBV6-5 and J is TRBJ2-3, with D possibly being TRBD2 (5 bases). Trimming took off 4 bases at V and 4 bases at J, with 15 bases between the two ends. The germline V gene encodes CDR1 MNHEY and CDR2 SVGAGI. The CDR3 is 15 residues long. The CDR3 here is CASSSRLERADTQYF. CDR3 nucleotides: TGTGCCAGCAGTTCCCGCCTAGAGAGGGCAGATACGCAGTATTTT.

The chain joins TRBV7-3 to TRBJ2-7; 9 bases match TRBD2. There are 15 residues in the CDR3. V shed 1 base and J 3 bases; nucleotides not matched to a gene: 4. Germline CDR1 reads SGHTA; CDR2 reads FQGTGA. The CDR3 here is CASSLKAGGRYEQYF. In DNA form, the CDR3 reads TGTGCCAGCAGCTTAAAGGCGGGAGGGCGCTACGAGCAGTACTTC.

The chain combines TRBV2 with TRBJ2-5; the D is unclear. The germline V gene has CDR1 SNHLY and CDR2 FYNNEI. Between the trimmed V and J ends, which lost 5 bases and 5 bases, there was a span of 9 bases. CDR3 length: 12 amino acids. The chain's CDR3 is CASSLMGETQYF. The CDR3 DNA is TGTGCCAGCAGTCTGATGGGGGAGACCCAGTACTTC.

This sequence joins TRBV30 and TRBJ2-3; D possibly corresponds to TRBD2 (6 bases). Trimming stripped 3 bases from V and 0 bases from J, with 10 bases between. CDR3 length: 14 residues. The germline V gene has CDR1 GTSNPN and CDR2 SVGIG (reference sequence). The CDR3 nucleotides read TGTGCCTGGAGACTGGGACTTAGCACAGATACGCAGTATTTT. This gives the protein CAWRLGLSTDTQYF.

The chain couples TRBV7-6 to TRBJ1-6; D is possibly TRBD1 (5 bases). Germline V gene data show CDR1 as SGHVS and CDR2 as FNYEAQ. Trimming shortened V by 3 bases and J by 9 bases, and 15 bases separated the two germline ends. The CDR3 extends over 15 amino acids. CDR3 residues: CASSLRTGVGSPLHF. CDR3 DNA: TGTGCCAGCAGCTTGCGGACGGGGGTCGGTTCACCCCTCCACTTT. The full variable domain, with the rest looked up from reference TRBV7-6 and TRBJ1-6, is GAGVSQSPRYKVTKRGQDVALRCDPISGHVSLYWYRQALGQGPEFLTYFNYEAQQDKSGLPNDRFSAERPEGSISTLTIQRTEQRDSAMYRCASSLRTGVGSPLHFGNGTRLTVT.

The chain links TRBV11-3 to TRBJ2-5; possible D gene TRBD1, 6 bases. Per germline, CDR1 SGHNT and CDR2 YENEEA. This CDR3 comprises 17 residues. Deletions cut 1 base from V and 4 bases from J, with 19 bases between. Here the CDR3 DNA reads TGTGCCAGCAGCTTAGGAAGTAGAGTACAGGGAAGAGAGACCCAGTACTTC. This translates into CASSLGSRVQGRETQYF.

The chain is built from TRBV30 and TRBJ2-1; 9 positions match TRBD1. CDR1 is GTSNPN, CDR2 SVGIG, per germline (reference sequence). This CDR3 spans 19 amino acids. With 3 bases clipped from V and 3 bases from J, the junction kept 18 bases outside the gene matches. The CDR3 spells CAWRNQQGADLPLYNEQFF. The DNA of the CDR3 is TGTGCCTGGAGGAATCAACAGGGGGCTGATTTACCTCTCTACAATGAGCAGTTCTTC.